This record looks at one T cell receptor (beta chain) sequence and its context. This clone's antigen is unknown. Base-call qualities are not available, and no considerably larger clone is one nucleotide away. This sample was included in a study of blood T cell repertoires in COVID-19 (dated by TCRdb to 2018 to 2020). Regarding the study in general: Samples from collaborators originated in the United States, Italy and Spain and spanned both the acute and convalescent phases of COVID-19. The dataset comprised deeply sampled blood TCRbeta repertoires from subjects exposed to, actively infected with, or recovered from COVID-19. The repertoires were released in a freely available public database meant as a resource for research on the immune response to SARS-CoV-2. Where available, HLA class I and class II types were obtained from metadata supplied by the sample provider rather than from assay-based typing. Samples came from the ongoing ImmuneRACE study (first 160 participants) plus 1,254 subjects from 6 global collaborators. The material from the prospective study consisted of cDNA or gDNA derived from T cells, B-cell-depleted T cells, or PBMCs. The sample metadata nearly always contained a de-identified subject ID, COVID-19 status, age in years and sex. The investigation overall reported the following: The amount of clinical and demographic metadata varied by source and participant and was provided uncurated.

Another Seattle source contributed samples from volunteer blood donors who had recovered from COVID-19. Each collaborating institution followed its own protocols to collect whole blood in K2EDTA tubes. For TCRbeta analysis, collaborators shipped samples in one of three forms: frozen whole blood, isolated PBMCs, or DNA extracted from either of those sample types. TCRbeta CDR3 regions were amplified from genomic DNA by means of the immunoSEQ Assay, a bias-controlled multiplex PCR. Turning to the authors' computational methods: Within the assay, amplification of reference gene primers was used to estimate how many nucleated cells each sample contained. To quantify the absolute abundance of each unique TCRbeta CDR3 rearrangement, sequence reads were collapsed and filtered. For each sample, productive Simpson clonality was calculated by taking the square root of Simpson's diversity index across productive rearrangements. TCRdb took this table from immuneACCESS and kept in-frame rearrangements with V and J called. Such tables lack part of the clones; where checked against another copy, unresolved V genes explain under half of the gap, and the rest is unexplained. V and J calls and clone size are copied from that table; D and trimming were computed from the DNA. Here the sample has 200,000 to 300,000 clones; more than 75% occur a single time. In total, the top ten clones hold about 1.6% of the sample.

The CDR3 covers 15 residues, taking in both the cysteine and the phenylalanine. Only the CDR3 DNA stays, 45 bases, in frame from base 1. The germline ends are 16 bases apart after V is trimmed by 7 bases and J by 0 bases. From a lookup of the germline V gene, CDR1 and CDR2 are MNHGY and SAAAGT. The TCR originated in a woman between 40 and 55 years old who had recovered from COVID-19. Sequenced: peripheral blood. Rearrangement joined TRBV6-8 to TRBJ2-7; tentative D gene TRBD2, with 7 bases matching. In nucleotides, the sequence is TGTGCCAGCACCTTCGGGGGGCCCTTCTCCTACGAGCAGTACTTC. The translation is CASTFGGPFSYEQYF.